The 9 T cell receptor beta chains presented below share a single source sample, sequenced in a study of T-cell memory formation after mild COVID-19. TCRdb passed the 5' RACE reads through MiXCR, listing each CDR3 protein once. The sample carries around 250,000 distinct CDR3 sequences, 8.5% to 9.5% recorded once. The specimen sequenced was PBMCs or a T cell subset sorted from them (not recorded which). These receptors all stem from a man between 18 and 35 years old who had mild COVID-19 (a few samples of this study predate the infection). Cell type and time point are not known.

Here the CDR3 DNA reads TGTGCCAGCAGCGCCGGGACAGGGGGGAGGACTGAAGCTTTCTTT. Amino acid sequence: CASSAGTGGRTEAFF. This rearrangement joins TRBV7-9 to TRBJ1-1; 11 positions match TRBD1. Germline CDR1 reads SEHNR; CDR2 reads FQNEAQ (reference sequence). With V trimmed by 5 bases and J by 5 bases, 7 bases remained unmatched. This CDR3 has 15 residues. The full variable domain, rest sourced from reference TRBV7-9 and TRBJ1-1, is DTGVSQNPRHKITKRGQNVTFRCDPISEHNRLYWYRQTLGQGPEFLTYFQNEAQLEKSRLLSDRFSAERPKGSFSTLEIQRTEQGDSAMYLCASSAGTGGRTEAFFGQGTRLTVV.

This clonotype showed up just a few times. This rearrangement joins TRBV11-2 to TRBJ2-1; perhaps D is TRBD1 or TRBD2 (5 bases each). The CDR3 sequence is 16 residues long. CDR1 and CDR2 from the germline V gene are SGHAT and FQNNGV. Trimming cost V 3 bases and J 4 bases, with 16 bases left between them. The CDR3 coding sequence is TGTGCCAGCAGCTTCGGCCCGGGGACCTCTTACAATGAGCAGTTCTTC. It codes for CASSFGPGTSYNEQFF.

The chain joins TRBV12-5 to TRBJ1-3; no clear D gene. Germline CDR1 reads LGHNT; CDR2 reads FRNRAP. This CDR3 has 15 residues. V lost 6 bases to trimming and J lost 0 bases, with 12 bases between them. The CDR3 DNA reads TGTGCTAGTGGCCCCCGGGGAGCCTCTGGAAACACCATATATTTT. Its translation is CASGPRGASGNTIYF.

V and J are TRBV6-6 and TRBJ2-7; possible D gene TRBD1, 6 bases. The CDR3 runs 15 residues. Germline V gives CDR1 MNHNY, CDR2 SVGAGI (reference sequence). With 6 bases removed from V and 2 bases from J, the gap between germline ends came to 17 bases. DNA of the CDR3: TGTGCCAGCAGGGGGGCGGGCGGGCCCACCTACGAGCAGTACTTC. Residues: CASRGAGGPTYEQYF.

J is TRBJ2-1 and V is TRBV7-9; 11 bases map to TRBD2. The trim removed 4 bases at V and 0 bases at J, leaving 11 bases unmatched. The germline CDR1 and CDR2 sequences are SEHNR and FQNEAQ (reference sequence). The CDR3 runs to 19 residues. Here the CDR3 DNA reads TGTGCCAGCAGCTCCGTCCTAGCGGGGGGTCTTAGCTCCTACAATGAGCAGTTCTTC. Its protein is CASSSVLAGGLSSYNEQFF.

The CDR3 protein is CASSPGAGSGETQYF. The CDR3 DNA is TGTGCCAGCTCACCTGGGGCAGGGTCAGGAGAGACCCAGTACTTC. The chain uses TRBV18 and TRBJ2-5, with D maybe TRBD1 (5 bases). CDR3 size: 15 residues. V lost 3 bases and J 4 bases, leaving 15 bases between the germline ends. Germline CDR1 reads KGHSH; CDR2 reads LQKENI.

This clonotype has only a few counts. The J gene is TRBJ2-2, the V gene TRBV29-1; no firm D call. Per the germline V gene, CDR1 is SQVTM and CDR2 is ANQGSEA. V lost 5 bases to trimming and J lost 0 bases, with 7 bases between them. The CDR3 is 13 residues long. The CDR3 sequence is CSVSFPNTGELFF. CDR3 coding DNA: TGCAGCGTTAGTTTTCCGAACACCGGGGAGCTGTTTTTT.

This clonotype was seen a few times. The chain's CDR3 is CASSLQGEGTDTQYF. Written as DNA, the CDR3 is TGCGCCAGCAGCTTACAGGGGGAGGGCACAGATACGCAGTATTTT. The J gene is TRBJ2-3, the V gene TRBV5-1, with TRBD1 matching 8 bases. J lost 1 base, V lost 2 bases, and 3 bases had no gene match. CDR1 and CDR2 (germline): SGHRS, YFSETQ. The CDR3 covers 15 residues.

This sequence joins TRBV12-3 or TRBV12-4 and TRBJ1-2; a weak D match, TRBD1 (6 bases). V lost 6 bases, J lost 8 bases, and 13 bases lay in between. CDR3 length: 12 amino acids. The CDR3: CASSDRGVGYTF. The CDR3 DNA sequence: TGTGCCAGCAGCGATAGGGGGGTCGGCTACACCTTC.